These 27 T cell receptor beta chains were sequenced from one sample in a study of CD4 and CD8 cells across lung adenocarcinoma regions. TCRdb recomputed calls from the PCR reads with MiXCR, one row per CDR3 protein. The table has 12,000 to 15,000 distinct CDR3 sequences, around 45% seen once. Sequencing used CD4+ T cells from the center of a lung tumor. The origin of the receptors is a male donor with lung adenocarcinoma. The CD4 and CD8 labels of this study may be unreliable.

This clonotype came up a few times. This chain uses TRBV20-1 with TRBJ2-3; 11 bases line up with TRBD2. V was clipped by 3 bases and J by 4 bases; unmatched bases: 6. CDR1 and CDR2 from the germline V gene are DFQATT and SNEGSKA (reference sequence). CDR3 length: 15 residues. The CDR3 protein is CSASPQLAGADTQYF. The CDR3, as DNA: TGCAGTGCTAGCCCCCAACTAGCGGGAGCAGATACGCAGTATTTT.

In its sample, this clonotype was seen many times. The V and J genes are TRBV6-1 and TRBJ2-1; D unclear. Trimming removed 6 bases at V and 0 bases at J, with 12 bases between. Germline V CDR1 and CDR2: MNHNS, SASEGT. The CDR3 loop spans 15 amino acids. The CDR3 DNA is TGTGCCAGCAGGCCCGACTCGAGCTCCTACAATGAGCAGTTCTTC. This codes for CASRPDSSSYNEQFF.

This clonotype is judged medium-sized. This chain links TRBV27 with TRBJ2-1; 10 positions match TRBD2. V dropped 2 bases and J dropped 5; count of bases not matched to a gene: 9. This CDR3 is 17 amino acids long. The germline V gene has CDR1 MNHEY and CDR2 SMNVEV (reference sequence). This CDR3 is CASSLSAGTSVHNEQFF. In nucleotides, the CDR3 is TGTGCCAGCAGTTTAAGTGCAGGGACTAGCGTCCACAATGAGCAGTTCTTC.

The chain is built from TRBV20-1 and TRBJ2-5; D gene uncertain. The DNA end is more similar to TRBJ2-7, so the J call may be wrong. This CDR3 contains 19 residues. CDR1 and CDR2 (germline): DFQATT, SNEGSKA (reference sequence). In DNA form, the CDR3 reads TGCAGTGCTAGAATTTTGGATTTCCCCCGCTTTACCATAATTTACGAGCAGTACTTC. It encodes CSARILDFPRFTIIYEQYF.

About this clonotype itself: At one of its ends the junction is not consistent with the germline gene, which may arise from a read error. The chain carries TRBV6-1 and TRBJ2-3; D is unresolved. Per the germline V gene, CDR1 is MNHNS and CDR2 is SASEGT. There are 18 residues in the CDR3. The CDR3 nucleotides are TGTGCCAGCAGTGAAGAGGTGGGCCCGGGCAGACGCAAAGATACCCAGTATTTC. Protein sequence: CASSEEVGPGRRKDTQYF.

The table lists this clonotype with a few counts. V usage is TRBV23-1 and J usage is TRBJ2-5, with 13 bases lining up with TRBD2. TRBV23-1 is reported as an ORF; its role is uncertain. This CDR3 comprises 17 residues. Unmatched junction bases numbered 12, after V lost 10 bases and J lost 1 base. The CDR3 region is CATVGGTSGATQETQYF. In nucleotides, the CDR3 is TGCGCCACGGTCGGAGGGACTAGCGGGGCTACCCAAGAGACCCAGTACTTC.

This clonotype has more than one count but fewer than ten. The chain uses TRBV29-1 and TRBJ2-1; D is unclear. Germline V gene sequence: CDR1 SQVTM, CDR2 ANQGSEA. V lost 7 bases and J 6 bases, leaving 13 bases between the germline ends. CDR3 length: 12 amino acids. The CDR3 loop is CSGARYANEQFF. Written as DNA, the CDR3 is TGCAGCGGTGCTAGATACGCCAATGAGCAGTTCTTC.

This clonotype was counted ten times or more. The chain is built from TRBV11-2 and TRBJ2-1; D is unclear. Matching the DNA end better, TRBJ2-7 makes the J call doubtful. This CDR3 comprises 15 residues. Per germline, CDR1 SGHAT and CDR2 FQNNGV. The CDR3 loop is CASTVTFYGTYEQYF. DNA of the CDR3: TGTGCCAGCACCGTGACTTTTTATGGGACCTACGAGCAGTACTTC.

The V gene is TRBV9, the J gene TRBJ2-1; D is perhaps TRBD2 (5 bases). The CDR3 consists of 15 residues. Per germline, CDR1 SGDLS and CDR2 YYNGEE. V shed 2 bases and J shed 5 bases, with 14 bases lying between them. The CDR3 is CASSVGLTGNNEQFF. The CDR3 nucleotides are TGTGCCAGCAGCGTGGGCCTGACGGGGAACAATGAGCAGTTCTTC. Variable domain in full (rest from reference TRBV9 and TRBJ2-1): DSGVTQTPKHLITATGQRVTLRCSPRSGDLSVYWYQQSLDQGLQFLIQYYNGEERAKGNILERFSAQQFPDLHSELNLSSLELGDSALYFCASSVGLTGNNEQFFGPGTRLTVL.

The genes are TRBV4-1 and TRBJ1-4; possible D gene TRBD1, 6 bases. V lost 1 base, J lost 8 bases, and 11 bases lay in between. The CDR3 is 14 amino acids. Germline CDR1 and CDR2: MGHRA and YSYEKL. This chain's CDR3 is CASSQGGAGEKLFF. The CDR3 DNA reads as TGCGCCAGCAGCCAAGGGGGGGCGGGCGAAAAACTGTTTTTT.

The rearrangement uses TRBV6-1 and TRBJ2-1; D unresolved. This CDR3 is built from 13 residues. Germline V CDR1 and CDR2: MNHNS, SASEGT. Trimming removed 6 bases from V and 12 bases from J, with 18 bases in between. CDR3: CASRDVSSDAQFF. CDR3 nucleotide sequence: TGTGCCAGCAGGGATGTGAGCAGCGATGCGCAGTTCTTC.

A single count supports this clonotype. Germline is not matched at one junction end, which may reflect a read error. The gene calls are TRBV10-3 and TRBJ2-3; D may correspond to TRBD1 or TRBD2 (5 bases each). The germline CDR1 and CDR2 sequences are ENHRY and SYGVKD. CDR3 size: 14 residues. The chain's CDR3 is CPASGPGGQNTQYF. In DNA form, the CDR3 reads TGCCCCGCCTCGGGGCCCGGAGGTCAAAACACGCAGTACTTT.

A note on this clonotype: Because the CDR3's place on the DNA is in doubt, the DNA is left out and the CDR3 is given as listed by TCRdb. This rearrangement joins TRBV6-1 to TRBJ2-6. CDR1 and CDR2 from the germline V gene are MNHNS and SASEGT. The CDR3 numbers 16 amino acids, ends counted. The CDR3 sequence: CASSEMFGNGANVLSF.

V and J are TRBV6-5 and TRBJ2-3; possibly TRBD1 for D (6 bases). Germline V gene lookup returns CDR1 MNHEY and CDR2 SVGAGI. CDR3 length: 15 residues. Trimming pared 4 bases from V and 7 bases from J, leaving 18 bases between. The CDR3 here is CASSWGLGAKNTQYF. The CDR3 region has the DNA TGTGCCAGCAGTTGGGGTCTGGGGGCCAAAAATACGCAGTATTTT.

At least ten counts were recorded for this clonotype. The genes are TRBV7-2 and TRBJ2-1, with D possibly matching TRBD2 (7 bases). Trimming shortened V by 5 bases and J by 5 bases, and 16 bases separated the two germline ends. This CDR3 region has 15 residues. The germline CDR1 and CDR2 sequences are SGHTA and FQGNSA. The CDR3 coding sequence is TGTGCCAGCAGCCGACCCGTCGGGGGGCACAATGAGCAGTTCTTC. Amino acids: CASSRPVGGHNEQFF. Variable domain in full (rest from reference TRBV7-2 and TRBJ2-1): GAGVSQSPSNKVTEKGKDVELRCDPISGHTALYWYRQSLGQGLEFLIYFQGNSAPDKSGLPSDRFSAERTGGSVSTLTIQRTQQEDSAVYLCASSRPVGGHNEQFFGPGTRLTVL.

On this clonotype: At one end, the junction sequence differs from germline, possibly due to a read error. The chain has TRBV6-2 or TRBV6-3 and TRBJ2-3; 7 nucleotides line up with TRBD2. From germline, CDR1 is MNHEY and CDR2 SVGEGT. The CDR3 sequence is 14 residues long. The DNA of the CDR3 is TGTGCCAGCAGTTACGCGGGAGCGAAAAATACGCAGTACTTT. Protein product: CASSYAGAKNTQYF.

This clonotype was detected a few times. V is TRBV23-1 and J is TRBJ2-1; D gene unclear. TRBV23-1 is annotated as an ORF whose role is uncertain. The CDR3 has 12 amino acids. Trimming shortened V by 6 bases and J by 10 bases, and 13 bases separated the two germline ends. The CDR3 reads CASRGLIGEQFF. In DNA form, the CDR3 reads TGCGCCAGCAGAGGGTTAATCGGGGAGCAGTTCTTC.

This clonotype was recorded at least ten times. The gene calls are TRBV7-2 and TRBJ2-1, with D unresolved. The CDR3 runs to 11 residues. Trimming took off 2 bases at V and 7 bases at J, with 3 bases between the two ends. Looked up from germline, CDR1 is SGHTA and CDR2 is FQGNSA. CDR3 sequence (DNA): TGTGCCAGCAGCTTATGGAATGAGCAGTTCTTC. It is translated as CASSLWNEQFF.

CDR3 residues: CASSVVAGDKDTQYF. DNA of the CDR3: TGTGCCAGCAGTGTGGTAGCGGGAGACAAAGATACGCAGTACTTC. The V and J genes are TRBV6-4 and TRBJ2-3; 9 nucleotides align to TRBD2. The last part of the DNA fits TRBJ2-7 better; the J call may be wrong. The CDR3 spans 15 residues. Germline V gene data show CDR1 as MRHNA and CDR2 as SNTAGT.

Turning to this clonotype: No conserved phenylalanine or tryptophan ends this CDR3, so it is likely a read error. Because the CDR3's place on the DNA is in doubt, the DNA is left out and the CDR3 is given as listed by TCRdb. V is TRBV30 and J is TRBJ2-5. Germline V CDR1 and CDR2: GTSNPN, SVGIG (reference sequence). The CDR3 totals 9 residues, both ends included. CDR3: CAWTFKMFC.

About this clonotype: A junction end diverges from the germline sequence, so it may reflect a read error. V is TRBV27 and J is TRBJ2-3, with 7 bases fitting TRBD2. CDR3 length: 16 residues. Germline loops: CDR1 MNHEY, CDR2 SMNVEV (reference sequence). CDR3 in DNA: TGTGCCAGCAGTTCGACGAGCGGGGCATCCAAAAATACGCAGTATTTC. Amino acids: CASSSTSGASKNTQYF.

This clonotype is termed medium-sized. This CDR3 reads CASSEDFVFRYNEQFF. CDR3 in DNA: TGTGCCAGCAGTGAAGATTTTGTTTTTCGATACAATGAGCAGTTCTTC. The chain carries TRBV6-1 and TRBJ2-1; D gene ambiguous. Germline V lookup: CDR1 MNHNS, CDR2 SASEGT. The V gene lost 1 base and the J gene lost 4 bases, with 14 bases spanning the gap. The CDR3 loop spans 16 amino acids.

This clonotype showed up many times. J is TRBJ2-5 and V is TRBV6-4; 7 bases match TRBD1. Germline lookup yields CDR1 MRHNA and CDR2 SNTAGT. The ends lost 7 bases at V and 4 bases at J; junction bases unmatched: 15. CDR3 length: 16 residues. CDR3 region: CASIPRGGRYLETQYF. In DNA, the CDR3 is TGTGCCAGCATCCCGAGAGGGGGCCGTTATCTAGAGACCCAGTACTTC.

This sequence joins TRBV7-2 and TRBJ2-3; 7 nucleotides agree with TRBD2. Germline V gene sequence: CDR1 SGHTA, CDR2 FQGNSA. Germline trimming cut 5 bases from V and 0 bases from J; bases unmatched to any gene: 2. The CDR3 is 14 amino acids. CDR3 sequence: CASSRLASTDTQYF. In DNA form, the CDR3 reads TGTGCCAGCAGCAGACTAGCTAGCACAGATACGCAGTATTTT.

By sample fraction, this clonotype is medium-sized. J is TRBJ2-1 and V is TRBV6-1; no reliable D call. The J call is doubtful: the DNA matches TRBJ2-5 better. Looked up from germline, CDR1 is MNHNS and CDR2 is SASEGT. The CDR3 runs to 14 residues. In nucleotides, the CDR3 is TGTGCCAGCAGTGGGCTAGGAGACTCAGAGACCCAGTACTTC. Protein sequence: CASSGLGDSETQYF.

This clonotype was found many times. CDR3 loop: CASSEYRENEKLFF. For the CDR3, the DNA is TGTGCCAGCAGTGAATACAGAGAGAATGAAAAACTGTTTTTT. The rearrangement uses TRBV25-1 and TRBJ1-4; D is ambiguous. Germline assignment: CDR1 MGHDK and CDR2 SYGVNS. V lost 0 bases, J lost 5 bases, and 7 bases lay in between. This CDR3 contains 14 residues.

V gene TRBV6-1 combines with J gene TRBJ2-3; possible D gene TRBD1, 6 bases. The germline V gene encodes CDR1 MNHNS and CDR2 SASEGT. This CDR3 is built from 14 residues. V gave up 7 bases and J gave up 9 bases, with 20 bases separating them. CDR3 in amino acids: CASNGGRAKETQYF. CDR3 coding DNA: TGTGCCAGCAATGGGGGCCGCGCCAAAGAGACGCAGTATTTT.